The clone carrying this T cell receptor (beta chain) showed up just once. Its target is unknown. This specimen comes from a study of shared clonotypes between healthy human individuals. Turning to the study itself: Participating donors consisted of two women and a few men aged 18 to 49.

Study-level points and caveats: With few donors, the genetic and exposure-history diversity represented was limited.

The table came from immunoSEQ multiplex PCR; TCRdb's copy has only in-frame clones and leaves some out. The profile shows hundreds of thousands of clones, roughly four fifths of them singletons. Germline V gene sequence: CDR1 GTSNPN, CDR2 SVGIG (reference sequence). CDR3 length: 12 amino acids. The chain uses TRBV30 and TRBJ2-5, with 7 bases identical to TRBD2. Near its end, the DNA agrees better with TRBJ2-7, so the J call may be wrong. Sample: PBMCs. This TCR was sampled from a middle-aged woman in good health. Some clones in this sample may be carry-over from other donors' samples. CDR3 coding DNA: TGTGCTATACGGGAGGAGGTCTACGAGCAGTACTTC. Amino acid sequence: CAIREEVYEQYF.